This T cell receptor (beta chain) derives from a study of shared clonotypes between healthy human individuals. Study conclusions and caveats: Clonotype sharing among donors, it was expected, would be affected by sequencing depth. Shared clonotypes: about 5% naive CD4, under 4% naive CD8, less than 2.5% memory CD4, 0.4% memory CD8. Relative to clonotypes present in all four donors, those not shared had lower generation probabilities.

About this clone itself: Antigen unknown.

Naive CD8 cells were CD45RO-negative, positively selected for CCR7, excluding terminally differentiated effector memory CD45RA+ cells. Clones were read by immunoSEQ multiplex PCR, and TCRdb kept only the in-frame ones, dropping some. The table has roughly 770,000 clones, approximately 96% seen once. This TCR was recovered from a man aged 25-40 years in good health. Sample: naive CD8+ T cells sorted from blood.

In DNA, the CDR3 is TGCAGCGTTGAGGAAGGACTAGCGGGAGAGACCCACTCCTACAATGAGCAGTTCTTC. It codes for CSVEEGLAGETHSYNEQFF. J is TRBJ2-1 and V is TRBV29-1; 13 bases line up with TRBD2. Trimming at V came to 3 bases and at J to 0 bases, leaving 11 bases not matched to a gene. The CDR3 is made up of 19 amino acids. CDR1 and CDR2 from the germline V gene are SQVTM and ANQGSEA.